Listed here are 28 T cell receptor beta chains from one sample, sequenced in a study of vaccination and CD4 T cells after COVID-19. Oncomine TCR Beta short-read sequencing was applied to DNA from cultured CD4+ T cells. TCRdb reanalysed the PCR reads using MiXCR and keeps one entry per CDR3 protein. The sample includes roughly 18,000 distinct CDR3 sequences, about 41% of them seen just once. Their specific antigens are unknown. Treatment in this sample: approximately 10-day PBMC culture with coronavirus spike peptide pools or control peptides (ViraFEST assay). Material: CD4+ T cells from blood, cultured in vitro. The source of these receptors is a human donor who had recovered from COVID-19.

This clonotype was seen only once. The chain carries TRBV7-9 and TRBJ1-1; 9 positions agree with TRBD1. Germline CDR1 is SEHNR and CDR2 is FQNEAQ (reference sequence). This CDR3 contains 15 residues. The ends lost 4 bases at V and 4 bases at J; junction bases unmatched: 7. CDR3 region: CASSSRLTGGTEAFF. In DNA, the CDR3 is TGTGCCAGCAGCTCCCGGTTGACAGGGGGCACTGAAGCTTTCTTT.

This chain joins TRBV28 and TRBJ2-3; 14 positions match TRBD2. V gave up 6 bases and J gave up 5 bases; unmatched junction bases: 16. CDR3 length: 19 amino acids. Germline V lookup: CDR1 MDHEN, CDR2 SYDVKM. The CDR3 sequence: CASRGLGLAGGLLLDTQYF. The CDR3 DNA sequence: TGTGCCAGCAGAGGACTAGGACTAGCGGGGGGTTTGCTGCTAGATACGCAGTATTTT.

The CDR3 loop reads CARSPGTSQQDTQYF. The CDR3 coding sequence is TGTGCCAGAAGCCCTGGGACTTCCCAGCAAGATACGCAGTATTTT. The chain joins TRBV7-7 to TRBJ2-3, with a tentative D call TRBD2 (6 bases). From germline, CDR1 is SSHAT and CDR2 FNYEAQ (reference sequence). V lost 9 bases and J 5 bases, leaving 21 bases between the germline ends. The CDR3 length is 15 residues.

The genes are TRBV5-5 and TRBJ1-3; D gene uncertain. From germline, CDR1 is SGHKS and CDR2 YYEKEE (reference sequence). Trimming pared 2 bases from V and 0 bases from J, leaving 15 bases between. This CDR3 spans 17 amino acids. The CDR3 region has the DNA TGTGCCAGCAGCTTTGAGTCATCAAAGACCTCTGGAAACACCATATATTTT. It translates to CASSFESSKTSGNTIYF.

This clonotype was counted only a few times. The chain joins TRBV6-5 to TRBJ2-2; 8 nucleotides align to TRBD1. Germline CDR1 is MNHEY and CDR2 is SVGAGI. The J segment lost 4 bases and the V segment lost 4 bases, leaving 5 bases of the junction unmatched. The CDR3 sequence is 15 residues long. DNA for the CDR3: TGTGCCAGCAGTTCACAGGGGGTCGGCACCGGGGAGCTGTTTTTT. Translation: CASSSQGVGTGELFF.

V is TRBV6-1 and J is TRBJ2-1, with 7 nucleotides matching TRBD2. The germline V gene encodes CDR1 MNHNS and CDR2 SASEGT. After removal of 5 bases from V and 7 bases from J, the junction contained 8 bases not matched to a gene. The length of the CDR3 is 14 residues. This CDR3 is CASSRNGRSNEQFF. The CDR3 DNA is TGTGCCAGCAGTAGAAACGGGAGGTCAAATGAGCAGTTCTTC.

V and J are TRBV29-1 and TRBJ2-2; possibly TRBD2 for D (5 bases). The germline gives CDR1 SQVTM, CDR2 ANQGSEA. The CDR3 spans 14 residues. Trimming removed 7 bases at V and 3 bases at J, with 15 bases between. The CDR3 is CSAGSNHHTGELFF. CDR3 sequence (DNA): TGCAGCGCGGGGTCGAACCACCACACCGGGGAGCTGTTTTTT.

This chain joins TRBV5-6 and TRBJ2-1; 8 bases match TRBD2. The CDR3 contains 17 residues. V lost 3 bases, J lost 4 bases, and 12 bases stayed unmatched. Germline V gene data show CDR1 as SGHDT and CDR2 as YYEEEE. In nucleotides, the CDR3 is TGTGCCAGCAGCTCCACGAGTCCCAGCGGGAGTTACAATGAGCAGTTCTTC. This encodes CASSSTSPSGSYNEQFF.

This clonotype was seen more than once but under ten times. This chain joins TRBV27 and TRBJ1-5; D remains ambiguous. Per germline, CDR1 MNHEY and CDR2 SMNVEV (reference sequence). CDR3 length: 14 amino acids. V gave up 5 bases and J gave up 5 bases, with 13 bases separating them. The CDR3 DNA sequence: TGTGCCAGCAGTAAGGGCGGAGGGTATCAGCCCCAGCATTTT. Its protein is CASSKGGGYQPQHF.

This chain links TRBV19 with TRBJ2-2; D possibly corresponds to TRBD1 (5 bases). The CDR3 covers 14 residues. V was clipped by 5 bases and J by 4 bases, with 11 bases between them. Germline values: CDR1 LNHDA, CDR2 SQIVND (reference sequence). CDR3 residues: CASSSQAGTGELFF. Here the CDR3 DNA reads TGTGCCAGTAGTTCACAGGCCGGCACCGGGGAGCTGTTTTTT.

V and J are TRBV6-5 and TRBJ1-2; the D gene is possibly TRBD1 (6 bases). Germline lookup yields CDR1 MNHEY and CDR2 SVGAGI. V was clipped by 3 bases and J by 4 bases, with 18 bases between them. This CDR3 is 16 amino acids long. As DNA, the CDR3 is TGTGCCAGCAGTTATTATTCCGGGACAAGGGCCTATGGCTACACCTTC. It codes for CASSYYSGTRAYGYTF.

This clonotype was seen only a few times. V gene TRBV5-3 combines with J gene TRBJ2-3; D possibly uses TRBD1 or TRBD2 (5 bases each). TRBV5-3 is given ORF status, its function remaining uncertain. With 8 bases removed from V and 0 bases from J, the gap between germline ends came to 10 bases. This CDR3 is built from 13 residues. The CDR3 loop is CASGWGSTDTQYF. CDR3 coding DNA: TGTGCCAGCGGGTGGGGGAGCACAGATACGCAGTATTTT.

The J gene is TRBJ1-5, the V gene TRBV19; TRBD1 is a possible D gene (5 bases). The germline V gene has CDR1 LNHDA and CDR2 SQIVND (reference sequence). The V end lost 0 bases, the J end lost 0 bases, and 15 bases lay between the germline ends. This CDR3 is 18 amino acids long. This CDR3 reads CASSIDRNRMYSNQPQHF. In DNA form, the CDR3 reads TGTGCCAGTAGTATAGATAGGAACAGGATGTATAGCAATCAGCCCCAGCATTTT.

The rearrangement uses TRBV15 and TRBJ2-7; 7 bases match TRBD1. The CDR3 has 15 residues. The V gene's germline CDR1 is LNHNV and CDR2 YYDKDF (reference sequence). V was pared by 1 base and J by 3 bases, with 6 bases of the junction left unmatched. The CDR3 region is CATSRVGAGGYEQYF. DNA of the CDR3: TGTGCCACCAGCAGAGTAGGGGCAGGGGGCTACGAGCAGTACTTC. The full variable domain, in which reference TRBV15 and TRBJ2-7 provide the parts outside the CDR3, is DAMVIQNPRYQVTQFGKPVTLSCSQTLNHNVMYWYQQKSSQAPKLLFHYYDKDFNNEADTPDNFQSRRPNTSFCFLDIRSPGLGDTAMYLCATSRVGAGGYEQYFGPGTRLTVT.

The rearrangement joins TRBV24-1 to TRBJ2-2; 10 bases map to TRBD1. The CDR3 loop spans 14 amino acids. The V gene's germline CDR1 is KGHDR and CDR2 SFDVKD. Trimming at V came to 7 bases and at J to 6 bases, leaving 4 bases not matched to a gene. This CDR3 reads CATRGQGTAGELFF. The CDR3, as DNA: TGTGCCACCAGGGGACAGGGGACGGCCGGGGAGCTGTTTTTT.

This chain joins TRBV21-1 and TRBJ2-6; the table's TRBD2 call for D was not verified on the DNA. TRBV21-1 is reported as a pseudogene. The CDR3 spans 20 residues. The CDR3 nucleotides read TGTGCCAGCAGCAAAGCGCAGTCTCGGGGGGTGCTCTCTGGGGCCAACGTCCTGACTTTC. Its translation: CASSKAQSRGVLSGANVLTF.

The chain couples TRBV6-5 to TRBJ2-3; D possibly corresponds to TRBD2 (5 bases). Trimming shortened V by 2 bases and J by 2 bases, and 8 bases separated the two germline ends. The germline V gene encodes CDR1 MNHEY and CDR2 SVGAGI. The CDR3 contains 14 residues. The CDR3 loop reads CASSYIGDTDTQYF. The CDR3 bases are TGTGCCAGCAGTTACATCGGGGACACAGATACGCAGTATTTT.

This chain uses TRBV12-3 or TRBV12-4 with TRBJ2-3, with D tentatively TRBD2 (5 bases). The CDR3 sequence is 13 residues long. V dropped 2 bases and J dropped 8 bases, with 11 bases sitting between them. The CDR3 loop is CASSLSEVGTQYF. DNA of the CDR3: TGTGCCAGCAGTTTATCGGAGGTGGGTACGCAGTATTTT.

This chain uses TRBV6-5 with TRBJ2-7; 8 bases are shared with TRBD1. The germline V gene has CDR1 MNHEY and CDR2 SVGAGI. V was pared by 7 bases and J by 5 bases, with 7 bases of the junction left unmatched. The CDR3 extends over 13 amino acids. The DNA of the CDR3 is TGTGCCAGCAAGTTACAGGGGGACCACGAGCAGTACTTC. Protein: CASKLQGDHEQYF.

This clonotype has a handful of counts. The rearrangement links TRBV20-1 to TRBJ1-1; 9 positions match TRBD1. The CDR3 contains 13 residues. Germline V gene data show CDR1 as DFQATT and CDR2 as SNEGSKA (reference sequence). Unmatched junction bases numbered 10, after V lost 7 bases and J lost 7 bases. In nucleotides, the CDR3 is TGCAGTGGGTTACAGGGGGCCAGCCGTGAAGCTTTCTTT. Protein: CSGLQGASREAFF.

This chain connects TRBV20-1 to TRBJ2-7; D is perhaps TRBD2 (5 bases). The CDR3 is made up of 13 amino acids. Trimming removed 6 bases from V and 3 bases from J, with 15 bases in between. Looked up from germline, CDR1 is DFQATT and CDR2 is SNEGSKA (reference sequence). CDR3 sequence reads: CSANPGVYYEQYF. The CDR3 DNA reads as TGCAGTGCGAACCCCGGGGTCTACTACGAGCAGTACTTC.

This clonotype has only one observation. The V call is TRBV6-1, the J call TRBJ2-7, with TRBD2 matching over 7 bases. V trimming: 8 bases; J trimming: 1 base; junction bases outside the gene matches: 8. Germline V gene data show CDR1 as MNHNS and CDR2 as SASEGT. The CDR3 is 14 amino acids. DNA for the CDR3: TGTGCCAGCGTGGAGGCTAGCGGATCCTACGAGCAGTACTTC. Its translation is CASVEASGSYEQYF.

This clonotype was seen a handful of times. This chain connects TRBV20-1 to TRBJ2-1; D gene ambiguous. The V end lost 0 bases, the J end lost 9 bases, and 15 bases lay between the germline ends. Germline V gene data show CDR1 as DFQATT and CDR2 as SNEGSKA (reference sequence). The CDR3 covers 14 residues. CDR3 nucleotide sequence: TGCAGTGCTAGAGATATAGTCCCTAGGAGTGAGCAGTTCTTC. Amino acids: CSARDIVPRSEQFF.

The V gene is TRBV20-1, the J gene TRBJ2-3, with 8 nucleotides matching TRBD1. CDR1 and CDR2 from the germline V gene are DFQATT and SNEGSKA (reference sequence). Unmatched junction bases numbered 2, after V lost 1 base and J lost 2 bases. The CDR3 sequence is 14 residues long. CDR3 sequence: CSARGTGTTDTQYF. The CDR3 bases are TGCAGTGCTAGAGGGACAGGGACCACAGATACGCAGTATTTT.

The V and J genes are TRBV11-2 and TRBJ1-2; D remains unclear. The V gene's germline CDR1 is SGHAT and CDR2 FQNNGV. Trimming removed 1 base from V and 0 bases from J, with 12 bases in between. This CDR3 region has 16 residues. Here the CDR3 reads CASSLGRALANYGYTF. The CDR3 coding sequence is TGTGCCAGCAGCTTAGGGAGGGCCCTAGCTAACTATGGCTACACCTTC.

The chain employs TRBV7-9 and TRBJ2-1, with D perhaps matching TRBD1 (5 bases). This CDR3 contains 15 residues. Germline V CDR1 and CDR2: SEHNR, FQNEAQ (reference sequence). V lost 1 base and J lost 6, with 13 bases in between. CDR3 sequence: CASSLGGRARNEQFF. CDR3 in DNA: TGTGCCAGCAGCTTAGGCGGCAGGGCCCGCAATGAGCAGTTCTTC.

This clonotype came up a few times. The chain links TRBV6-5 to TRBJ2-3; D is unresolved. The CDR3 spans 12 residues. Trimming removed 4 bases from V and 6 bases from J, with 8 bases in between. The germline V gene encodes CDR1 MNHEY and CDR2 SVGAGI. The CDR3 region has the DNA TGTGCCAGCAGTTCAGATCGGGATACGCAGTATTTT. Translation gives CASSSDRDTQYF.

V and J are TRBV19 and TRBJ2-1, with 9 bases identical to TRBD2. CDR3 size: 15 residues. The V gene's germline CDR1 is LNHDA and CDR2 SQIVND (reference sequence). Trimming cost V 9 bases and J 1 base; bases outside gene matches: 7. The CDR3 here is CASEGREGSYNEQFF. The DNA of the CDR3 is TGTGCCAGCGAAGGGCGGGAGGGGTCCTACAATGAGCAGTTCTTC. The complete variable domain, with remaining parts taken from reference TRBV19 and TRBJ2-1, reads DGGITQSPKYLFRKEGQNVTLSCEQNLNHDAMYWYRQDPGQGLRLIYYSQIVNDFQKGDIAEGYSVSREKKESFPLTVTSAQKNPTAFYLCASEGREGSYNEQFFGPGTRLTVL.